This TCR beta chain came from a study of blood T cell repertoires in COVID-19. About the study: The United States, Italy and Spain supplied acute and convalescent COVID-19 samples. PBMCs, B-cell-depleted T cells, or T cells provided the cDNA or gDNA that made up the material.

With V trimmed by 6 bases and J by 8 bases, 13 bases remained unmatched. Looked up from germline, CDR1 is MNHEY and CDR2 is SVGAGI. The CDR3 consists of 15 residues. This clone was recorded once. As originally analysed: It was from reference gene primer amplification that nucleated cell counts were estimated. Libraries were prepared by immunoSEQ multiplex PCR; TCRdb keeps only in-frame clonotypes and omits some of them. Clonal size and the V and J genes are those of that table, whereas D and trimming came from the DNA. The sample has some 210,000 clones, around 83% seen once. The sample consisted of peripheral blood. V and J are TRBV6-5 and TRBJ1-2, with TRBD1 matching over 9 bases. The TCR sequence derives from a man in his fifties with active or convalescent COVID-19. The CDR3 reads CASSYVPGQGKGYTF. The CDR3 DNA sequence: TGTGCCAGCAGCTACGTTCCGGGACAGGGAAAAGGCTACACCTTC.